Following are 11 T cell receptor beta chains from one sample sequenced in a study of CD8 T cells in Susac syndrome. RNA in amounts of 0.5 to 1 ug was reverse transcribed with random hexamers. TCRdb reanalysed the immunoSEQ multiplex PCR reads using MiXCR and keeps one entry per CDR3 protein. The sample lists 50,000 or so distinct CDR3 sequences, 80% to 95% occurring once. The sample consisted of CD8+ T cells from PBMCs. Receptor source: a human donor in good health.

This clonotype was counted a single time. The chain links TRBV15 to TRBJ2-1; a weak D match, TRBD1 (6 bases). This CDR3 region has 15 residues. Germline loops: CDR1 LNHNV, CDR2 YYDKDF (reference sequence). V lost 7 bases, J lost 8 bases, and 21 bases lay in between. The CDR3 here is CATNSRLRDTDEQFF. The CDR3 DNA reads TGTGCCACCAACTCGCGGCTCAGGGACACCGATGAGCAGTTCTTC.

The rearrangement links TRBV2 to TRBJ2-5; D possibly corresponds to TRBD2 (5 bases). In germline, CDR1 is SNHLY, CDR2 FYNNEI. The CDR3 has 18 residues. With 7 bases removed from V and 3 bases from J, the gap between germline ends came to 27 bases. This CDR3 is CASTANSGAGWGKETQYF. CDR3 coding DNA: TGTGCCAGCACGGCTAACAGCGGAGCTGGTTGGGGTAAAGAGACCCAGTACTTC.

The gene calls are TRBV4-1 and TRBJ2-7; D unclear. Germline-derived CDR1 and CDR2 are MGHRA and YSYEKL. Trimming removed 4 bases from V and 3 bases from J, with 13 bases in between. The CDR3 runs to 14 residues. CDR3 bases: TGCGCCAGCAGCCCCGCGAGTGGGTACTACGAGCAGTACTTC. It encodes CASSPASGYYEQYF.

J is TRBJ2-7 and V is TRBV7-2; no reliable D call. Trimming left V 5 bases short and J 2 bases short, with 16 bases between. The CDR3 covers 15 residues. Germline CDR1 reads SGHTA; CDR2 reads FQGNSA. The CDR3 region has the DNA TGTGCCAGCAGCCTCGACAAGGCTATTACCTACGAGCAGTACTTC. As protein: CASSLDKAITYEQYF. The full variable domain, in which reference TRBV7-2 and TRBJ2-7 provide the parts outside the CDR3, is GAGVSQSPSNKVTEKGKDVELRCDPISGHTALYWYRQSLGQGLEFLIYFQGNSAPDKSGLPSDRFSAERTGGSVSTLTIQRTQQEDSAVYLCASSLDKAITYEQYFGPGTRLTVT.

CDR3 DNA: TGTGCCACCAGTCCAGGACTAGTCTCAAGCTCTGGGGCCAACGTCCTGACTTTC. Protein product: CATSPGLVSSSGANVLTF. V usage is TRBV24-1 and J usage is TRBJ2-6; 7 bases map to TRBD2. The CDR3 is made up of 18 amino acids. The germline CDR1 and CDR2 sequences are KGHDR and SFDVKD. J was trimmed by 0 bases and V by 6 bases; bases with no gene match: 10.

The chain links TRBV14 to TRBJ2-1, with TRBD1 matching 8 bases. The V segment lost 3 bases and the J segment 6 bases; nucleotides outside the gene matches: 10. Per the germline V gene, CDR1 is SGHDN and CDR2 is FVKESK. The CDR3 extends over 16 amino acids. CDR3 protein: CASSQFQGAPGNEQFF. The CDR3 coding sequence is TGTGCCAGCAGCCAGTTCCAGGGGGCCCCTGGCAATGAGCAGTTCTTC.

The gene calls are TRBV7-9 and TRBJ2-7; possibly TRBD1 for D (5 bases). Trimming cost V 5 bases and J 1 base, with 12 bases left between them. The CDR3 consists of 14 residues. Germline loops: CDR1 SEHNR, CDR2 FQNEAQ (reference sequence). The CDR3 protein is CASSPDTLSYEQYF. CDR3 bases: TGTGCCAGCAGCCCGGACACGTTGTCCTACGAGCAGTACTTC.

The chain joins TRBV29-1 to TRBJ2-1; TRBD2 matches at 8 bases. V shed 4 bases and J 6 bases; nucleotides not matched to a gene: 20. Germline lookup yields CDR1 SQVTM and CDR2 ANQGSEA. The CDR3 has 18 amino acids. The CDR3 sequence is CSVVPTRGAAGDFNEQFF. In DNA form, the CDR3 reads TGCAGCGTTGTCCCCACACGAGGGGCAGCGGGAGATTTCAATGAGCAGTTCTTC.

The chain combines TRBV6-1 with TRBJ1-1; 9 positions match TRBD1. Losses at the gene ends were 11 bases for V and 3 bases for J; bases not matched to a gene: 10. There are 14 residues in the CDR3. The germline CDR1 and CDR2 sequences are MNHNS and SASEGT. The CDR3 nucleotides read TGTGCCCTCCTCGAACAGGGGGCGCACACTGAAGCTTTCTTT. Translation gives CALLEQGAHTEAFF.

The rearrangement links TRBV27 to TRBJ1-5; D might be TRBD1 (5 bases). This CDR3 contains 13 residues. CDR1 and CDR2 (germline): MNHEY, SMNVEV (reference sequence). The V end was cut by 3 bases, the J end by 9 bases, with 12 bases between. The CDR3 DNA reads as TGTGCCAGCAGTTTGGTTGAGGGACGGCCCCAGCATTTT. Translating it yields CASSLVEGRPQHF.

The chain recombines TRBV7-6 with TRBJ1-4, with D possibly TRBD1 on 5 matching bases. The CDR3 sequence is 14 residues long. The V gene's germline CDR1 is SGHVS and CDR2 FNYEAQ. V was pared by 5 bases and J by 7 bases, with 14 bases between. CDR3 DNA sequence: TGTGCCAGCAGCCAGTTGGACACACGTGAAAAACTGTTTTTT. Translated, it gives CASSQLDTREKLFF.